This T cell receptor (beta chain) was documented in a study of T cells after yellow fever vaccination. General study results and limits: Among primary-vaccination clones, most reappeared after the booster, at about 95% for CD4 and around 91% for CD8. Researchers report a weaker secondary response that nonetheless peaked faster, day 5 versus 15.

TCRdb recomputed calls from the 5' RACE reads with MiXCR, one row per CDR3 protein. The table shows around 100,000 distinct CDR3 sequences, with roughly 8.9% occurring only once. J was trimmed by 1 base and V by 1 base; bases with no gene match: 2. CDR1 is LGHNA and CDR2 is YSLEER in the germline V gene. This CDR3 is built from 16 residues. Regarding this clonotype: What it binds is not known.

The chain carries TRBV4-3 and TRBJ2-2, with 8 bases aligning to TRBD1. The receptor was derived from a man aged 25-45 years who received the YFV17D yellow fever vaccine. The source was CD8+ T cells sorted from PBMCs, collected 45 days after the yellow fever booster vaccination. The CDR3 loop is CASSQVGTGNTGELFF. The CDR3 DNA follows: TGCGCCAGCAGCCAAGTTGGGACAGGGAACACCGGGGAGCTGTTTTTT.